Given below is one T cell receptor (beta chain) in context. Its antigen is still unknown. V gave up 5 bases and J gave up 4 bases, with 8 bases separating them. Per the germline V gene, CDR1 is SGHVS and CDR2 is FQNEAQ. CDR3 length: 13 residues. Sequencing used immunoSEQ multiplex PCR; TCRdb keeps in-frame clones, though not all of them. The sample contains about 35,000 clones, 66% of which appear only once. This sample was taken from a study of monozygotic twins with cystic fibrosis. Study details: Libraries were built from roughly 2.8 micrograms of fragmented DNA using about 16 PCR cycles. Whole-study findings and limits: Nucleotide-identical clonotype sharing was significantly higher within monozygotic CF twin pairs than between unrelated CF individuals. J usage was most co-twin-similar in 8 of 16 pairs, V in 13. Median Simpson clonality of 0.0095 suggested naive T cells predominated.

This receptor was taken from a girl aged 10 to 17 with cystic fibrosis. Sequencing input: blood. This chain uses TRBV7-8 with TRBJ1-4; unclear D gene. DNA for the CDR3: TGTGCCAGCAGCGGGCAGAATAATGAAAAACTGTTTTTT. Residues: CASSGQNNEKLFF.